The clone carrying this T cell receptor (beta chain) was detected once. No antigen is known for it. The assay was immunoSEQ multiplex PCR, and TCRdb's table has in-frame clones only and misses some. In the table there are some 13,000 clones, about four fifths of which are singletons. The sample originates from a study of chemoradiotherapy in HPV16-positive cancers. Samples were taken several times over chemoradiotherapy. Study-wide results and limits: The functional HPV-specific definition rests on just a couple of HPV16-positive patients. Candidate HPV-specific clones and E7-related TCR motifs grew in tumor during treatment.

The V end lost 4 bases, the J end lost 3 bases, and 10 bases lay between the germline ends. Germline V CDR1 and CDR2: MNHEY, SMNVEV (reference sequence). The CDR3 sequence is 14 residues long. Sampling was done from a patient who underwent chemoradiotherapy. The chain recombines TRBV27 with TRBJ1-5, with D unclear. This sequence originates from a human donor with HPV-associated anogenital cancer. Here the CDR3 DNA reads TGTGCCAGCAGTTACGGACGGTTCAATCAGCCCCAGCATTTT. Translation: CASSYGRFNQPQHF.